This record covers a single T cell receptor (beta chain). Its cognate antigen is unknown. PCR employed 60 Vbeta and 13 Jbeta primers. Assay used: immunoSEQ multiplex PCR; TCRdb lists only in-frame clones, some missing. The table has hundreds of thousands of clones, around 80% seen once. The sample is drawn from a study of cytomegalovirus exposure and HLA in healthy donors. Whole-study results and caveats: Later, an analysis found that common viral pathogens appeared to be linked with several of the most significant clusters. Sequences of the TCR beta chain were said to predict the HLA-A and HLA-B alleles of most subjects accurately. Investigators reported about 160 TCR beta chains as tied to cytomegalovirus.

The sample taken for sequencing was PBMCs. The receptor's source is a male donor in good health and CMV-seronegative.

DNA of the CDR3: TGCGCCAGCAGCCAAGTCAGGGGAGAGACCCAGTACTTC. Its translation: CASSQVRGETQYF. The genes are TRBV4-1 and TRBJ2-5; D perhaps matches TRBD1 (6 bases). The CDR3 loop spans 13 amino acids. From germline, CDR1 is MGHRA and CDR2 YSYEKL. V was clipped by 1 base and J by 4 bases, with 7 bases between them.